This T cell receptor (beta chain) emerged from a study of beta chain features in type 1 diabetes. Every participating donor gave one draw, a heparinised blood sample averaging about 120 mL. Reverse transcription of all isolated RNA meant that expressed TCRB transcripts were sequenced. Data came from immunoSEQ multiplex PCR; TCRdb stores just in-frame clones and leaves some out. The repertoire consists of 250,000 to 300,000 clones, with 24% occurring once and the leading ten covering around 0.013%. Study-level points and caveats: There was a moderate but significant shortening of TCRB CDR3s in all four CD4+ subsets of Type 1 diabetes patients.

Notes on this clone: What it binds is not known.

The TCR originated in a woman in her twenties or thirties with type 1 diabetes. The sample taken for sequencing was naive CD4+ T cells from blood.

This CDR3 is CASSGENSNQPQHF. The CDR3 region has the DNA TGTGCCAGCAGCGGAGAAAATAGCAATCAGCCCCAGCATTTT. The genes are TRBV4-2 and TRBJ1-5, with D hard to call. CDR3 length: 14 residues. Germline CDR1 and CDR2: LGHNA and YNFKEQ. V lost 5 bases and J lost 0, with 8 bases in between.